A single sample is the source of the 24 T cell receptor beta chains below, sequenced in a study of control samples from healthy donors and cancer patients. Measured with immunoSEQ multiplex PCR; TCRdb has only the in-frame clones, and not every one. The data contain more than 95,000 clones, around 87% of them singletons. The source material was blood. These receptors were obtained from a man aged 40-50 years in good health.

This clone was seen a single time. V and J are TRBV19 and TRBJ1-5, with unresolved D. V was clipped by 6 bases and J by 4 bases, with 13 bases between them. Germline V gives CDR1 LNHDA, CDR2 SQIVND (reference sequence). CDR3 length equals 14 residues. The CDR3 sequence is CASSLLPLNQPQHF. CDR3 nucleotide sequence: TGTGCCAGTAGCCTTTTGCCCTTAAATCAGCCCCAGCATTTT.

This chain joins TRBV5-1 and TRBJ1-4; 9 nucleotides agree with TRBD1. Unmatched junction bases numbered 4, after V lost 0 bases and J lost 7 bases. Per the germline V gene, CDR1 is SGHRS and CDR2 is YFSETQ. The CDR3 is made up of 15 amino acids. The CDR3 reads CASSLGQGQGEKLFF. CDR3 bases: TGCGCCAGCAGCTTGGGACAGGGACAGGGTGAAAAACTGTTTTTT.

The V call is TRBV7-9, the J call TRBJ1-5, with TRBD1 matching 7 bases. The junction had 9 bases not matched to a gene; V was cut back by 1 base and J by 6 bases. The germline gives CDR1 SEHNR, CDR2 FQNEAQ (reference sequence). CDR3 length: 16 amino acids. The CDR3: CASSLERGRGAQPQHF. CDR3 DNA: TGTGCCAGCAGCTTAGAGAGGGGGCGCGGGGCTCAGCCCCAGCATTTT.

V usage is TRBV19 and J usage is TRBJ2-7; D gene uncertain. CDR3 length: 14 residues. Germline V gene lookup returns CDR1 LNHDA and CDR2 SQIVND (reference sequence). Trimming cost V 5 bases and J 3 bases, with 14 bases left between them. The CDR3 DNA follows: TGTGCCAGTAGTGATCAGCCCAGGCACTACGAGCAGTACTTC. It translates to CASSDQPRHYEQYF.

V usage is TRBV7-9 and J usage is TRBJ1-2; D not certain. V lost 5 bases and J lost 6, with 7 bases in between. Germline V gene data show CDR1 as SEHNR and CDR2 as FQNEAQ (reference sequence). CDR3 length: 11 residues. Here the CDR3 reads CASSRRNGYTF. CDR3 in DNA: TGTGCCAGCAGCCGAAGGAATGGCTACACCTTC.

CDR3: CASSLGGRGGVDEQFF. CDR3 DNA: TGTGCCAGCAGCTTAGGAGGGAGGGGGGGCGTAGATGAGCAGTTCTTC. V usage is TRBV7-2 and J usage is TRBJ2-1; a possible D gene is TRBD2 (7 bases). The CDR3 consists of 16 residues. Germline assignment: CDR1 SGHTA and CDR2 FQGNSA. The V end lost 1 base, the J end lost 8 bases, and 18 bases lay between the germline ends.

This clone was detected only once. The chain links TRBV18 to TRBJ2-1; 8 bases are a match to TRBD1. The V segment lost 3 bases and the J segment 5 bases; nucleotides outside the gene matches: 15. Germline CDR1 and CDR2: KGHSH and LQKENI. The CDR3 is made up of 18 amino acids. The CDR3 protein is CASSPQGQGPIVNNEQFF. Written as DNA, the CDR3 is TGTGCCAGCTCACCCCAAGGACAGGGTCCCATAGTGAACAATGAGCAGTTCTTC. The whole variable domain, filled in from reference TRBV18 and TRBJ2-1, reads NAGVMQNPRHLVRRRGQEARLRCSPMKGHSHVYWYRQLPEEGLKFMVYLQKENIIDESGMPKERFSAEFPKEGPSILRIQQVVRGDSAAYFCASSPQGQGPIVNNEQFFGPGTRLTVL.

V gene TRBV7-9 combines with J gene TRBJ1-1, with 12 bases aligning to TRBD1. CDR1 is SEHNR, CDR2 FQNEAQ, per germline (reference sequence). The CDR3 extends over 17 amino acids. V lost 5 bases and J lost 4; bases outside the gene matches: 11. The chain's CDR3 is CASSPWDRGRVGTEAFF. The CDR3 DNA is TGTGCCAGCAGCCCCTGGGACAGGGGGCGCGTTGGCACTGAAGCTTTCTTT. The full variable domain, rest sourced from reference TRBV7-9 and TRBJ1-1, is DTGVSQNPRHKITKRGQNVTFRCDPISEHNRLYWYRQTLGQGPEFLTYFQNEAQLEKSRLLSDRFSAERPKGSFSTLEIQRTEQGDSAMYLCASSPWDRGRVGTEAFFGQGTRLTVV.

The genes are TRBV30 and TRBJ2-5, with D perhaps matching TRBD2 (7 bases). The CDR3 contains 14 residues. Germline assignment: CDR1 GTSNPN and CDR2 SVGIG (reference sequence). The ends were cut back, 5 bases at V and 2 bases at J, with 15 bases in the middle. The CDR3 region is CAWERGGAQETQYF. DNA for the CDR3: TGTGCCTGGGAACGAGGGGGGGCACAAGAGACCCAGTACTTC.

The chain has TRBV11-2 and TRBJ2-7; D is perhaps TRBD1 (5 bases). This CDR3 has 12 amino acids. Per germline, CDR1 SGHAT and CDR2 FQNNGV. V was cut by 11 bases and J by 4 bases, with 15 bases left in between. The CDR3 DNA follows: TGTGCCTGGGGCATAGCTTGGTACGAGCAGTACTTC. It is translated as CAWGIAWYEQYF.

This sequence joins TRBV18 and TRBJ2-3; D could derive from TRBD1 or TRBD2 (6 bases each). V lost 3 bases and J 4 bases, leaving 14 bases between the germline ends. This CDR3 region has 15 residues. Germline CDR1 KGHSH, CDR2 LQKENI. Here the CDR3 DNA reads TGTGCCAGCTCACCGCTGGGGGGCGCGTCAGATACGCAGTATTTT. Its protein is CASSPLGGASDTQYF.

The V gene is TRBV25-1, the J gene TRBJ1-4; D uncertain. The germline V gene has CDR1 MGHDK and CDR2 SYGVNS. The V end was cut by 0 bases, the J end by 16 bases, with 12 bases between. The length of the CDR3 is 12 residues. The CDR3 bases are TGTGCCAGCAGTGAATATTCCAGGAACTCGTTTTTT. It encodes CASSEYSRNSFF.

The rearrangement links TRBV7-2 to TRBJ1-1; D is uncertain. The CDR3 totals 14 residues. The germline V gene encodes CDR1 SGHTA and CDR2 FQGNSA. Deletions cut 5 bases from V and 5 bases from J, with 15 bases between. The CDR3 is CASSPVRGVTEAFF. Here the CDR3 DNA reads TGTGCCAGCAGCCCAGTCCGGGGTGTTACTGAAGCTTTCTTT.

V usage is TRBV7-9 and J usage is TRBJ1-5, with D possibly matching TRBD1 (6 bases). The V and J ends lost 1 base and 6 bases respectively, with 16 bases between them. The CDR3 spans 16 residues. CDR1 SEHNR and CDR2 FQNEAQ come from the germline V gene (reference sequence). CDR3 bases: TGTGCCAGCAGCTTAGGGGCAGGGGATCGCTCTCAGCCCCAGCATTTT. It translates to CASSLGAGDRSQPQHF.

The chain carries TRBV6-6 and TRBJ2-2, with 10 bases aligning to TRBD1. V lost 4 bases, J lost 13 bases, and 12 bases stayed unmatched. The CDR3 totals 15 residues. Germline V lookup: CDR1 MNHNY, CDR2 SVGAGI (reference sequence). As DNA, the CDR3 is TGTGCCAGCAGTTCAGGGGGGACAGGGGATCGAAGGCTGTTTTTT. Its translation is CASSSGGTGDRRLFF.

This clone was seen just once. The chain is built from TRBV3-1 (or the pseudogene TRBV3-2) and TRBJ1-1; TRBD1 agrees at 7 bases. This CDR3 is built from 12 residues. Losses at the gene ends were 1 base for V and 11 bases for J; bases not matched to a gene: 4. Germline-derived CDR1 and CDR2 are LGHDT and YNNKEL (reference sequence). The CDR3 region is CASSQGTGGAFF. CDR3 DNA: TGTGCCAGCAGCCAAGGGACAGGTGGGGCTTTCTTT.

This clone counts as medium-sized (0.01 to 0.1%). V gene TRBV5-4 combines with J gene TRBJ2-5; TRBD2 matches 9 bases. V was pared by 0 bases and J by 1 base, with 10 bases of the junction left unmatched. Germline-derived CDR1 and CDR2 are SGHNT and YYREEE (reference sequence). This CDR3 comprises 18 residues. The CDR3 is CASSLALAGEFGQETQYF. DNA for the CDR3: TGTGCCAGCAGCTTGGCATTAGCGGGGGAGTTTGGCCAAGAGACCCAGTACTTC. Combining the CDR3 with reference TRBV5-4 and TRBJ2-5 gives the whole variable domain ETGVTQSPTHLIKTRGQQVTLRCSSQSGHNTVSWYQQALGQGPQFIFQYYREEENGRGNFPPRFSGLQFPNYSSELNVNALELDDSALYLCASSLALAGEFGQETQYFGPGTRLLVL.

The chain joins TRBV15 to TRBJ2-1; D remains unclear. Germline V gene data show CDR1 as LNHNV and CDR2 as YYDKDF (reference sequence). The V end was cut by 0 bases, the J end by 0 bases, with 3 bases between. The CDR3 extends over 14 amino acids. The CDR3 nucleotides read TGTGCCACCAGCAGAGATCCCTCCTACAATGAGCAGTTCTTC. Translating gives CATSRDPSYNEQFF. The full variable domain, with the rest looked up from reference TRBV15 and TRBJ2-1, is DAMVIQNPRYQVTQFGKPVTLSCSQTLNHNVMYWYQQKSSQAPKLLFHYYDKDFNNEADTPDNFQSRRPNTSFCFLDIRSPGLGDTAMYLCATSRDPSYNEQFFGPGTRLTVL.

The V and J genes are TRBV6-5 and TRBJ2-7; D possibly corresponds to TRBD1 (5 bases). This CDR3 contains 14 residues. Germline V gene sequence: CDR1 MNHEY, CDR2 SVGAGI. The germline V and J ends were trimmed by 6 bases and 0 bases, with 12 bases remaining between them. CDR3 amino acids: CASRARVASYEQYF. CDR3 coding DNA: TGTGCCAGCAGAGCCAGGGTTGCCTCCTACGAGCAGTACTTC.

Points on this clone: The same CDR3 arises from other DNA sequences in this sample as well. V usage is TRBV30 and J usage is TRBJ2-6; D is unclear. Germline V gene sequence: CDR1 GTSNPN, CDR2 SVGIG (reference sequence). Trimming took off 3 bases at V and 4 bases at J, with 4 bases between the two ends. The CDR3 spans 12 residues. The CDR3 DNA reads TGTGCCTGGAGGGGAGGGGCCAACGTCCTGACTTTC. Encoded protein: CAWRGGANVLTF.

The V gene is TRBV3-1 (or the pseudogene TRBV3-2), the J gene TRBJ2-7, with 10 bases that match TRBD1. The CDR3 length is 14 residues. V trimming: 1 base; J trimming: 6 bases; junction bases outside the gene matches: 3. The V gene's germline CDR1 is LGHDT and CDR2 YNNKEL (reference sequence). The DNA for the CDR3 is TGTGCCAGCAGCCAAGCCGGGACAGGGGCCGAGCAGTACTTC. Its translation is CASSQAGTGAEQYF.

The chain combines TRBV10-1 with TRBJ2-3, with 10 bases matching TRBD2. Trimming at V came to 4 bases and at J to 7 bases, leaving 11 bases not matched to a gene. Germline V lookup: CDR1 WNHNN, CDR2 SYGVQD (reference sequence). This CDR3 is built from 16 residues. The CDR3 DNA reads as TGCGCCAGCAGTGGGTCCCGGCTAGCGGGGGAAAATACGCAGTATTTT. Its translation is CASSGSRLAGENTQYF.

The genes are TRBV15 and TRBJ1-1; 8 bases agree with TRBD1. CDR1 and CDR2 from the germline V gene are LNHNV and YYDKDF (reference sequence). The CDR3 length is 15 residues. The J segment lost 2 bases and the V segment lost 3 bases, leaving 5 bases of the junction unmatched. CDR3 sequence (DNA): TGTGCCACCAGCAGTATCGACAGGGGAAACACTGAAGCTTTCTTT. Amino acids: CATSSIDRGNTEAFF.

The V gene is TRBV3-1 (or the pseudogene TRBV3-2), the J gene TRBJ1-4, with 11 bases aligning to TRBD1. V was clipped by 4 bases and J by 4 bases; unmatched bases: 8. The CDR3 has 17 amino acids. Germline V gene sequence: CDR1 LGHDT, CDR2 YNNKEL (reference sequence). The CDR3 DNA follows: TGTGCCAGCAGCCGCGGACAGGGGGCGATCCTTAATGAAAAACTGTTTTTT. This encodes CASSRGQGAILNEKLFF.